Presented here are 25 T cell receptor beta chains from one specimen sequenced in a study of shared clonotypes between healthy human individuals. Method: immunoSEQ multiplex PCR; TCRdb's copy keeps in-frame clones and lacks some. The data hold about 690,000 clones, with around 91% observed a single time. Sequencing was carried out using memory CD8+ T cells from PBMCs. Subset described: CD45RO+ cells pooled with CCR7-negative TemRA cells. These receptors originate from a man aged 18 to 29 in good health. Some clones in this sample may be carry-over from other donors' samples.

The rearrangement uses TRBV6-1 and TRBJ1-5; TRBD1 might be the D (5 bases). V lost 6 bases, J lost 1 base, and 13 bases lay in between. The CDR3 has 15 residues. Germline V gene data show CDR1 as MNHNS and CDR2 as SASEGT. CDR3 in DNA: TGTGCCAGCAGCCATTACGGGGGGAGCAATCAGCCCCAGCATTTT. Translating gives CASSHYGGSNQPQHF.

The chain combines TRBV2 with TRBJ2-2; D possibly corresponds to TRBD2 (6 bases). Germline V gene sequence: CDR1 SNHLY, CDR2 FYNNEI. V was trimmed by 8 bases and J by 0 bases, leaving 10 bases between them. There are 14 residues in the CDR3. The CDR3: CASEDYANTGELFF. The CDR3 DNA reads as TGTGCCAGCGAGGACTACGCGAACACCGGGGAGCTGTTTTTT.

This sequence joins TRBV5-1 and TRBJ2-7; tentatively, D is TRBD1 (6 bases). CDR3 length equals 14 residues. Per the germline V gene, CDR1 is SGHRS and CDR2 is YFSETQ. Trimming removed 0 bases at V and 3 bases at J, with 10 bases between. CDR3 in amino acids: CASSLDSRGYEQYF. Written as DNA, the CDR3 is TGCGCCAGCAGCTTGGATTCCAGGGGCTACGAGCAGTACTTC.

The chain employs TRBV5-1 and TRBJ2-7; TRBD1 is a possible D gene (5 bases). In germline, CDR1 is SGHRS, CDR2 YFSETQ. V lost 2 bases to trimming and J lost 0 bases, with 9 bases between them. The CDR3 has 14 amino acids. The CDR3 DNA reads TGCGCCAGCAGCTTACAGGAAATCTCCTACGAGCAGTACTTC. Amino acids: CASSLQEISYEQYF. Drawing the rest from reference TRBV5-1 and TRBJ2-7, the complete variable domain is KAGVTQTPRYLIKTRGQQVTLSCSPISGHRSVSWYQQTPGQGLQFLFEYFSETQRNKGNFPGRFSGRQFSNSRSEMNVSTLELGDSALYLCASSLQEISYEQYFGPGTRLTVT.

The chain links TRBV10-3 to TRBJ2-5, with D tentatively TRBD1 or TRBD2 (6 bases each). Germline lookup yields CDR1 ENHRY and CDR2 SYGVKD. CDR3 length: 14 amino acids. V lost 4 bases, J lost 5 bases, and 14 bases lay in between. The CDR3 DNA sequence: TGTGCCATCAGTGGGCCCCGGGGGCGGGAGACCCAGTACTTC. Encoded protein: CAISGPRGRETQYF.

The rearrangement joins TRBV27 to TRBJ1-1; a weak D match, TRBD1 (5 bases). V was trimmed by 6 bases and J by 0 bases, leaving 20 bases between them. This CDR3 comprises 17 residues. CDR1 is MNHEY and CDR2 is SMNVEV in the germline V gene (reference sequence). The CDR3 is CASRLSGIRLMNTEAFF. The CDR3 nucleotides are TGTGCCAGCAGACTATCAGGGATCAGGTTGATGAACACTGAAGCTTTCTTT.

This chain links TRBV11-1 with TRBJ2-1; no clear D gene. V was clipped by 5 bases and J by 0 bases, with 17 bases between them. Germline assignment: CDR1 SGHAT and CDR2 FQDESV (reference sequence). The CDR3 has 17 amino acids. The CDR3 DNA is TGTGCCAGCAGCCCTATTGCCCTTGACCTCTCCTACAATGAGCAGTTCTTC. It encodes CASSPIALDLSYNEQFF.

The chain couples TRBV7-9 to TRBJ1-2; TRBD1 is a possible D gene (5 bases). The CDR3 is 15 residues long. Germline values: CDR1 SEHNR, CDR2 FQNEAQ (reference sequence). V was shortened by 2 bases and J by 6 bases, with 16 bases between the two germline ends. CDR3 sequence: CASSLFGGKPHGYTF. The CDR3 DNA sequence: TGTGCCAGCAGCTTATTCGGGGGAAAGCCCCATGGCTACACCTTC.

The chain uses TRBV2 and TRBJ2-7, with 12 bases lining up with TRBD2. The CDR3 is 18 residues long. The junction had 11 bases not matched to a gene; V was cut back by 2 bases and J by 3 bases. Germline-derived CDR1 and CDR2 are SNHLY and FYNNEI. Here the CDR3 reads CASSEIGDPLAGGYEQYF. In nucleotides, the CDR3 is TGTGCCAGCAGTGAAATCGGAGATCCACTAGCGGGAGGCTACGAGCAGTACTTC.

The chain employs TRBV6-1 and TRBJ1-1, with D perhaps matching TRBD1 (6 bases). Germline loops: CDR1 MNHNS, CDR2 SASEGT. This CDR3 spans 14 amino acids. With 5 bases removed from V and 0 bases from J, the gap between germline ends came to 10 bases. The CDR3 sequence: CASSYDRLNTEAFF. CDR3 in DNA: TGTGCCAGCAGTTATGACAGGCTGAACACTGAAGCTTTCTTT.

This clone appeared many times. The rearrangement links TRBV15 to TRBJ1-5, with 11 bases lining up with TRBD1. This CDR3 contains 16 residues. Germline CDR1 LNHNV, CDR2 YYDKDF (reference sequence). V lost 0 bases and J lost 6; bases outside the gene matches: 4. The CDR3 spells CATSREGQGAGQPQHF. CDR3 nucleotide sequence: TGTGCCACCAGCAGAGAAGGACAGGGGGCTGGTCAGCCCCAGCATTTT.

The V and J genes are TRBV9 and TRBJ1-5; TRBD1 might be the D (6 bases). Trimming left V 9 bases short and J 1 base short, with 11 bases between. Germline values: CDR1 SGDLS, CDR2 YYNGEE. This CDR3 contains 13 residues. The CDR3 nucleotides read TGTGCCACTCTGACAGGAAGCAATCAGCCCCAGCATTTT. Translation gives CATLTGSNQPQHF.

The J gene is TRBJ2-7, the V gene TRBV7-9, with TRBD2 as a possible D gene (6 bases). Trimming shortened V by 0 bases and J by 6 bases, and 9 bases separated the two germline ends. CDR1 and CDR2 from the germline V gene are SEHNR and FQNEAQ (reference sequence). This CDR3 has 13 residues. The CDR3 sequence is CASSLAIGSEQYF. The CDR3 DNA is TGTGCCAGCAGCTTAGCGATCGGGAGCGAGCAGTACTTC.

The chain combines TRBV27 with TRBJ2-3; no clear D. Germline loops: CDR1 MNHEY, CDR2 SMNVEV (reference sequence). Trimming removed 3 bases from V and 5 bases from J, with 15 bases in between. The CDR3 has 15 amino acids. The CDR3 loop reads CASSFPPPLGDTQYF. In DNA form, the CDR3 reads TGTGCCAGCAGTTTCCCCCCGCCCCTCGGAGATACGCAGTATTTT.

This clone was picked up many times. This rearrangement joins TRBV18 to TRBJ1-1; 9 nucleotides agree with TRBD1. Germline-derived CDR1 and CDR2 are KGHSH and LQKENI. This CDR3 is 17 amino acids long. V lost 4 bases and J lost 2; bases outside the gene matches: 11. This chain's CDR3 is CASSLAAGQGGNTEAFF. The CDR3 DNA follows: TGTGCCAGCTCACTCGCCGCGGGACAGGGTGGTAACACTGAAGCTTTCTTT. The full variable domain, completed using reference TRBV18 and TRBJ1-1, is NAGVMQNPRHLVRRRGQEARLRCSPMKGHSHVYWYRQLPEEGLKFMVYLQKENIIDESGMPKERFSAEFPKEGPSILRIQQVVRGDSAAYFCASSLAAGQGGNTEAFFGQGTRLTVV.

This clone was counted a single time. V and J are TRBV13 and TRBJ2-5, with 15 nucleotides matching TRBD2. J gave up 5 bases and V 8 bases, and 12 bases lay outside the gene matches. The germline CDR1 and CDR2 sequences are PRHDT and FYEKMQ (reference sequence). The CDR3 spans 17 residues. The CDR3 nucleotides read TGTGCCAGCCGTGCGGGGACTAGCGGGAGGATTAGGGAGACCCAGTACTTC. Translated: CASRAGTSGRIRETQYF.

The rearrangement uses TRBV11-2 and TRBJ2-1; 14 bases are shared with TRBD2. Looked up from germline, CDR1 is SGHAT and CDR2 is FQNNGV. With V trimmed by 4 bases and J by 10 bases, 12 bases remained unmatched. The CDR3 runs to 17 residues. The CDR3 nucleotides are TGTGCCAGCAGCTCAGCGGGACTAGCGGGAGTGTACCAAGAGCAGTTCTTC. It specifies CASSSAGLAGVYQEQFF.

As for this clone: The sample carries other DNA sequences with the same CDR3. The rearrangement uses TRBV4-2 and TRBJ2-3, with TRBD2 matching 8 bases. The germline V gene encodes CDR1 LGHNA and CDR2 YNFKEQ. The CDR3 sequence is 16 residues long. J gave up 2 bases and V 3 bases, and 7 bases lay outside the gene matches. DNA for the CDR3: TGTGCCAGCAGCCAGGGTACTAGCGGCCACACAGATACGCAGTATTTT. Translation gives CASSQGTSGHTDTQYF.

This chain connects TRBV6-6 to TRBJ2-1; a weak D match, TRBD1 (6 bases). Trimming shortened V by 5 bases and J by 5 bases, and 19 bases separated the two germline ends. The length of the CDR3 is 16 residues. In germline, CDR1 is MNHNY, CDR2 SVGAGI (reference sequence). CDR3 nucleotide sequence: TGTGCCAGCAGTCTCCCCAGGGGCGCTGGTAACAATGAGCAGTTCTTC. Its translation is CASSLPRGAGNNEQFF.

This CDR3 reads CASRAPGFNEQYF. The CDR3 DNA reads TGCGCCAGCAGAGCCCCAGGGTTCAACGAGCAGTACTTC. This chain connects TRBV10-2 to TRBJ2-7; maybe TRBD1 (5 bases). From germline, CDR1 is WSHSY and CDR2 SAAADI. CDR3 length: 13 residues. Trimming took off 6 bases at V and 5 bases at J, with 14 bases between the two ends.

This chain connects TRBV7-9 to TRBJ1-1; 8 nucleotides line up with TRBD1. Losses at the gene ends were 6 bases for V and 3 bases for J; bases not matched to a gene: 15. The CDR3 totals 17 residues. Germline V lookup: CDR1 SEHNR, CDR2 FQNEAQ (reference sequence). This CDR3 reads CASRTRQGMAPDTEAFF. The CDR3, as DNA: TGTGCCAGCAGAACTCGACAGGGGATGGCCCCGGACACTGAAGCTTTCTTT.

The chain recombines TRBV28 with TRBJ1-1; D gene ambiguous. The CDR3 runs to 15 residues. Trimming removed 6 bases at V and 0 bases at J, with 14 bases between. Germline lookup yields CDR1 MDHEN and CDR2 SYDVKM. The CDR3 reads CASRPLGYMNTEAFF. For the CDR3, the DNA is TGTGCCAGCAGACCCCTAGGGTACATGAACACTGAAGCTTTCTTT.

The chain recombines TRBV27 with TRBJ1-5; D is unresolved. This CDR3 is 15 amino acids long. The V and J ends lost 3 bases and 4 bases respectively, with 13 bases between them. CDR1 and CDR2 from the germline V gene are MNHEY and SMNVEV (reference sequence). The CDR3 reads CASSFRGGWNQPQHF. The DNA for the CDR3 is TGTGCCAGCAGTTTTCGGGGTGGGTGGAATCAGCCCCAGCATTTT.

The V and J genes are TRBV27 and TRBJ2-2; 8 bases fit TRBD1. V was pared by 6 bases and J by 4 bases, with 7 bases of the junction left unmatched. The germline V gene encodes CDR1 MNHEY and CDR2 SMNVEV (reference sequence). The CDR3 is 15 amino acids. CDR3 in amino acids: CASRGQGSSTGELFF. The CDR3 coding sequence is TGTGCCAGCAGAGGACAGGGTTCCAGCACCGGGGAGCTGTTTTTT.

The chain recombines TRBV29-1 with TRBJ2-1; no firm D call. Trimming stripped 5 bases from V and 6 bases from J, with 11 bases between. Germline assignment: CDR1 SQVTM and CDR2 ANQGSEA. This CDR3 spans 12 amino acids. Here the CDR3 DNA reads TGCAGCGTTTTATTAGTCACCAATGAGCAGTTCTTC. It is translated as CSVLLVTNEQFF.